Shown below are 20 T cell receptor beta chains from a single sample sequenced in a study of cytomegalovirus exposure and HLA in healthy donors. PCR primers comprised 60 Vbeta and 13 Jbeta primers. Assay used: immunoSEQ multiplex PCR; TCRdb lists only in-frame clones, some missing. The table has 210,000 or so clones, about 75% seen once. Input material: PBMCs. Source of these receptors: a man aged 18 to 30 in good health and CMV-seronegative.

For the CDR3, the DNA is TGTGCCAGCAGCTTTCGTGCAGGGTCTTATGAGACCCAGTACTTC. This encodes CASSFRAGSYETQYF. The V and J genes are TRBV11-3 and TRBJ2-5, with D possibly being TRBD1 (5 bases). CDR1 and CDR2 (germline): SGHNT, YENEEA. This CDR3 has 15 residues. V was shortened by 3 bases and J by 5 bases, with 16 bases between the two germline ends. The entire variable domain, with the rest obtained from reference TRBV11-3 and TRBJ2-5, is as follows: EAGVVQSPRYKIIEKKQPVAFWCNPISGHNTLYWYLQNLGQGPELLIRYENEEAVDDSQLPKDRFSAERLKGVDSTLKIQPAELGDSAVYLCASSFRAGSYETQYFGPGTRLLVL.

This chain connects TRBV15 to TRBJ2-1; 7 bases are a match to TRBD2. Germline assignment: CDR1 LNHNV and CDR2 YYDKDF (reference sequence). The CDR3 totals 13 residues. Trimming took 0 bases from V and 12 from J; bases not matched to a gene: 5. CDR3 nucleotide sequence: TGTGCCACCAGCAGAGAGGCGGGCGGGGGGCAGTTCTTC. This translates into CATSREAGGGQFF.

The chain joins TRBV6-1 to TRBJ1-5; weak D call: TRBD1 (6 bases). This CDR3 spans 15 amino acids. The germline V and J ends were trimmed by 4 bases and 6 bases, with 16 bases remaining between them. Germline V gives CDR1 MNHNS, CDR2 SASEGT. The CDR3, as DNA: TGTGCCAGCAGTGCACAGGGATCCCTAGGTCAGCCCCAGCATTTT. Its protein product is CASSAQGSLGQPQHF.

The V gene is TRBV7-9, the J gene TRBJ2-3; 7 bases are shared with TRBD2. Germline CDR1 SEHNR, CDR2 FQNEAQ (reference sequence). The CDR3 extends over 15 amino acids. V was pared by 0 bases and J by 6 bases, with 6 bases of the junction left unmatched. The CDR3 here is CASSLASGDPDTQYF. DNA for the CDR3: TGTGCCAGCAGCTTAGCGAGCGGGGACCCCGATACGCAGTATTTT.

This clone was recorded a few times. This chain links TRBV10-3 with TRBJ1-6, with 8 bases matching TRBD1. Germline CDR1 ENHRY, CDR2 SYGVKD. The CDR3 runs to 14 residues. V dropped 7 bases and J dropped 5; count of bases not matched to a gene: 4. The CDR3 sequence: CAITLDRDNSPLHF. For the CDR3, the DNA is TGTGCCATCACTTTGGACAGGGATAATTCACCCCTCCACTTT.

J is TRBJ1-1 and V is TRBV5-1; TRBD1 matches 9 bases. V trimming: 4 bases; J trimming: 3 bases; junction bases outside the gene matches: 1. This CDR3 comprises 13 residues. From germline, CDR1 is SGHRS and CDR2 YFSETQ. Written as DNA, the CDR3 is TGCGCCAGCAGCCGGGACAGGGACACTGAAGCTTTCTTT. This codes for CASSRDRDTEAFF.

The CDR3 sequence: CASSTGTGARETQYF. CDR3 DNA sequence: TGCGCCAGCAGCACTGGGACAGGGGCACGGGAGACCCAGTACTTC. This rearrangement joins TRBV5-1 to TRBJ2-5; 10 bases match TRBD1. V trimming: 4 bases; J trimming: 5 bases; junction bases outside the gene matches: 8. CDR1 is SGHRS, CDR2 YFSETQ, per germline. This CDR3 region has 15 residues.

This clone was found a few times. The rearrangement uses TRBV4-1 and TRBJ2-3; D gene unclear. This CDR3 has 15 amino acids. V shed 0 bases and J shed 0 bases, with 7 bases lying between them. Germline CDR1 MGHRA, CDR2 YSYEKL. Here the CDR3 DNA reads TGCGCCAGCAGCCAAGATTTTACTAGCACAGATACGCAGTATTTT. It codes for CASSQDFTSTDTQYF.

The rearrangement links TRBV29-1 to TRBJ2-1; D unresolved. This CDR3 contains 13 residues. Trimming removed 6 bases at V and 0 bases at J, with 9 bases between. Looked up from germline, CDR1 is SQVTM and CDR2 is ANQGSEA. The CDR3 region is CSVDSSSYNEQFF. CDR3 in DNA: TGCAGCGTCGACTCCAGCTCCTACAATGAGCAGTTCTTC.

J is TRBJ1-1 and V is TRBV10-2; no clear D. Germline CDR1 WSHSY, CDR2 SAAADI. V dropped 7 bases and J dropped 0 bases, with 15 bases sitting between them. The CDR3 length is 15 residues. CDR3 in amino acids: CASNPGRWVNTEAFF. As DNA, the CDR3 is TGCGCCAGCAACCCCGGGAGGTGGGTGAACACTGAAGCTTTCTTT.

This chain links TRBV5-1 with TRBJ2-7, with D maybe TRBD1 (6 bases). The length of the CDR3 is 16 residues. Trimming pared 0 bases from V and 3 bases from J, leaving 16 bases between. Germline V gene data show CDR1 as SGHRS and CDR2 as YFSETQ. CDR3 region: CASSLGFPRGNYEQYF. The CDR3 bases are TGCGCCAGCAGCTTGGGCTTCCCCAGGGGAAACTACGAGCAGTACTTC.

The sample holds one count of this clone. The gene calls are TRBV5-1 and TRBJ1-4; the D gene is possibly TRBD1 (6 bases). CDR3 length: 14 amino acids. Trimming cost V 1 base and J 6 bases, with 10 bases left between them. Germline V CDR1 and CDR2: SGHRS, YFSETQ. The DNA for the CDR3 is TGCGCCAGCAGCTTGATTCCAGGGGATGAAAAACTGTTTTTT. Translation gives CASSLIPGDEKLFF.

This clone was seen more than once but under ten times. The chain has TRBV29-1 and TRBJ2-7, with 9 positions matching TRBD1. V shed 7 bases, J shed 5 bases, and the junction held 6 bases outside the gene matches. The CDR3 is 12 residues long. Per the germline V gene, CDR1 is SQVTM and CDR2 is ANQGSEA. The CDR3: CSANRGLHEQYF. The DNA of the CDR3 is TGCAGCGCCAACAGGGGGCTTCACGAGCAGTACTTC.

In this sample, this clone turned up a few times. J is TRBJ1-6 and V is TRBV11-2, with 8 bases that match TRBD1. CDR1 is SGHAT, CDR2 FQNNGV, per germline. The CDR3 sequence is 17 residues long. The trim removed 5 bases at V and 10 bases at J, leaving 16 bases unmatched. The CDR3 bases are TGTGCCAGCAGCCGACCGACTGCAGGACAGGGACGCTCACCCCTCCACTTT. The encoded protein is CASSRPTAGQGRSPLHF.

The V and J genes are TRBV5-6 and TRBJ2-6; 8 bases agree with TRBD1. V lost 3 bases and J lost 1; bases outside the gene matches: 12. The germline CDR1 and CDR2 sequences are SGHDT and YYEEEE. The CDR3 covers 19 residues. In DNA form, the CDR3 reads TGTGCCAGCAGCTCTCTCCCCGGACAGGGCGCTTCTGGGGCCAACGTCCTGACTTTC. Its translation: CASSSLPGQGASGANVLTF.

V usage is TRBV30 and J usage is TRBJ1-2; unclear D gene. The CDR3 consists of 12 residues. Germline V lookup: CDR1 GTSNPN, CDR2 SVGIG (reference sequence). Trimming pared 2 bases from V and 9 bases from J, leaving 13 bases between. CDR3 sequence: CAWSRPARSYTF. In nucleotides, the CDR3 is TGTGCCTGGAGTCGTCCGGCGCGGAGCTACACCTTC.

The rearrangement links TRBV7-8 to TRBJ1-5; D not certain. This CDR3 has 13 amino acids. Germline V gene data show CDR1 as SGHVS and CDR2 as FQNEAQ. V was shortened by 0 bases and J by 8 bases, with 8 bases between the two germline ends. CDR3 nucleotide sequence: TGTGCCAGCAGCTTAGCCTTGAGCGAGCCCCAGCATTTT. Amino acids: CASSLALSEPQHF.

The chain is built from TRBV11-3 and TRBJ1-1, with TRBD1 matching 7 bases. V shed 5 bases, J shed 1 base, and the junction held 4 bases outside the gene matches. Germline V gene lookup returns CDR1 SGHNT and CDR2 YENEEA. This CDR3 contains 14 residues. In DNA, the CDR3 is TGTGCCAGCAGCCCGACAGGGAAGAACACTGAAGCTTTCTTT. It codes for CASSPTGKNTEAFF.

This clone has only a few counts. The J gene is TRBJ1-1, the V gene TRBV18; 7 nucleotides line up with TRBD1. Germline V gene sequence: CDR1 KGHSH, CDR2 LQKENI. The CDR3 extends over 14 amino acids. After removal of 4 bases from V and 11 bases from J, the junction contained 13 bases not matched to a gene. CDR3 in DNA: TGTGCCAGCTCACTGACGGCGGACAGGCTGAGGGCTTTCTTT. This codes for CASSLTADRLRAFF.

The rearrangement uses TRBV28 and TRBJ1-1, with 12 positions matching TRBD1. CDR1 is MDHEN, CDR2 SYDVKM, per germline. V lost 5 bases and J lost 6; bases outside the gene matches: 7. The CDR3 spans 15 residues. The CDR3 here is CASSTGTGGPAEAFF. The CDR3 DNA is TGTGCCAGCAGTACCGGGACAGGGGGCCCGGCTGAAGCTTTCTTT.